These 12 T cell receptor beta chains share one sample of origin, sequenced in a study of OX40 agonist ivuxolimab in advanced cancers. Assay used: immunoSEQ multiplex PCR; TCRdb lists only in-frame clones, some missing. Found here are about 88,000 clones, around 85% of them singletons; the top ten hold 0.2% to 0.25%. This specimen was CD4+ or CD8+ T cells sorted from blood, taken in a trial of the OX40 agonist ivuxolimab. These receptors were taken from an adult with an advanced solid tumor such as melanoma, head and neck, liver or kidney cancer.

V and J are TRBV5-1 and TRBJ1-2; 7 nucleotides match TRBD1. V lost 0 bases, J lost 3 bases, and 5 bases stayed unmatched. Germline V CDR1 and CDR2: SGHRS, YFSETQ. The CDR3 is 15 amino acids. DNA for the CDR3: TGCGCCAGCAGCTTGGCTGACAGGGACGACTATGGCTACACCTTC. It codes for CASSLADRDDYGYTF.

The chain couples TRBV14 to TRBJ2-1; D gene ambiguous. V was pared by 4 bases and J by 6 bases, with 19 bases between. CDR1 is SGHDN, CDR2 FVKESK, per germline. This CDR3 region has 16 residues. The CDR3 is CASSPGTSPSLNEQFF. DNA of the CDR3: TGTGCCAGCAGCCCCGGCACTTCTCCCTCCCTCAATGAGCAGTTCTTC.

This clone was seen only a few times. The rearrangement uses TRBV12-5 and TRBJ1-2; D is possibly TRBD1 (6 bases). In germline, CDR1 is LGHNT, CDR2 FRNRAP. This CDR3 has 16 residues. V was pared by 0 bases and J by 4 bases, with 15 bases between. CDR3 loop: CASGLVRGDKGYGYTF. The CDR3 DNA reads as TGTGCTAGTGGTTTGGTACGGGGGGACAAAGGCTATGGCTACACCTTC. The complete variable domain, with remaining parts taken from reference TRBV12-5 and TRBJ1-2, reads DARVTQTPRHKVTEMGQEVTMRCQPILGHNTVFWYRQTMMQGLELLAYFRNRAPLDDSGMPKDRFSAEMPDATLATLKIQPSEPRDSAVYFCASGLVRGDKGYGYTFGSGTRLTVV.

In nucleotides, the CDR3 is TGTGCCAGCATTAATAACAGGGGATCCTATGGCTACACCTTC. Its protein is CASINNRGSYGYTF. The rearrangement uses TRBV6-1 and TRBJ1-2, with 7 bases that match TRBD1. J was trimmed by 4 bases and V by 7 bases; bases with no gene match: 9. The length of the CDR3 is 14 residues. The germline gives CDR1 MNHNS, CDR2 SASEGT.

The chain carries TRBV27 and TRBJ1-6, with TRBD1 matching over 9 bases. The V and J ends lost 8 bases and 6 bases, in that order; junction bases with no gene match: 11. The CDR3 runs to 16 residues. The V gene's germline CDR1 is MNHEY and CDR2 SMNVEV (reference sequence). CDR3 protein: CASGARTGGGNSPLHF. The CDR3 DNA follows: TGTGCCAGCGGGGCCCGAACAGGGGGCGGTAATTCACCCCTCCACTTT.

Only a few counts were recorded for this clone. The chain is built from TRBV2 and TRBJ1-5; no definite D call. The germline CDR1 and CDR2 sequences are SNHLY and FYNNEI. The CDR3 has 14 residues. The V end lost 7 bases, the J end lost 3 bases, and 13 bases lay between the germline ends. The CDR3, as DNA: TGTGCCAGCACTAGGGATACTTCCAATCAGCCCCAGCATTTT. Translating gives CASTRDTSNQPQHF.

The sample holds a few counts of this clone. CDR3 bases: TGTGCCAGCAGCTTCACTGAGAACTATGGCTACACCTTC. Its protein is CASSFTENYGYTF. The V call is TRBV7-9, the J call TRBJ1-2; D is ambiguous. Germline CDR1 reads SEHNR; CDR2 reads FQNEAQ (reference sequence). Trimming left V 3 bases short and J 2 bases short, with 7 bases between. The CDR3 has 13 amino acids.

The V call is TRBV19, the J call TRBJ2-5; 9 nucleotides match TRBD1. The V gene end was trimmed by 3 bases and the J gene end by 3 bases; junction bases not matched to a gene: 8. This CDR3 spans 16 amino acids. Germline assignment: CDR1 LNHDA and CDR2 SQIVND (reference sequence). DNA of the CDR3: TGTGCCAGTAGTATTGCCCCGCGGACAGGGGAAGAGACCCAGTACTTC. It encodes CASSIAPRTGEETQYF.

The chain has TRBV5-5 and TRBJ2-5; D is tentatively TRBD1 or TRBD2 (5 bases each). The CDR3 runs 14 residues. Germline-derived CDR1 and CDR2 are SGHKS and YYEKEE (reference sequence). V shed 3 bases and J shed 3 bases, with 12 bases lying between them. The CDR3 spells CASSSGTLKETQYF. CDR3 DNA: TGTGCCAGCAGCTCCGGGACCTTAAAAGAGACCCAGTACTTC.

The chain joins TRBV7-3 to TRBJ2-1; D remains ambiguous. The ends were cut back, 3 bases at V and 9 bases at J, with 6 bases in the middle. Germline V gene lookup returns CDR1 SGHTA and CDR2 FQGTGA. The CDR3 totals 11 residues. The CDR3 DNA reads TGTGCCAGCAGCTTGGGCATTGAGCAGTTCTTC. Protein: CASSLGIEQFF.

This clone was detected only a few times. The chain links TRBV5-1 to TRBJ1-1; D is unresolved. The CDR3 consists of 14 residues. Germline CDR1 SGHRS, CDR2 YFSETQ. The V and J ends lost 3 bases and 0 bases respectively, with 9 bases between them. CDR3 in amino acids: CASSSGLLNTEAFF. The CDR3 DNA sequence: TGCGCCAGCAGCTCCGGCCTGCTGAACACTGAAGCTTTCTTT.

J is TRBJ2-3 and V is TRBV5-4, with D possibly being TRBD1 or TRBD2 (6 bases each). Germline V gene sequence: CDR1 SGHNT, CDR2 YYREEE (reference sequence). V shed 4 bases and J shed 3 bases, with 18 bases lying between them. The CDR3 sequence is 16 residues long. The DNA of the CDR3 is TGTGCCAGCAGCGCGGGGACACGGCGCGTGACAGATACGCAGTATTTT. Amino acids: CASSAGTRRVTDTQYF.